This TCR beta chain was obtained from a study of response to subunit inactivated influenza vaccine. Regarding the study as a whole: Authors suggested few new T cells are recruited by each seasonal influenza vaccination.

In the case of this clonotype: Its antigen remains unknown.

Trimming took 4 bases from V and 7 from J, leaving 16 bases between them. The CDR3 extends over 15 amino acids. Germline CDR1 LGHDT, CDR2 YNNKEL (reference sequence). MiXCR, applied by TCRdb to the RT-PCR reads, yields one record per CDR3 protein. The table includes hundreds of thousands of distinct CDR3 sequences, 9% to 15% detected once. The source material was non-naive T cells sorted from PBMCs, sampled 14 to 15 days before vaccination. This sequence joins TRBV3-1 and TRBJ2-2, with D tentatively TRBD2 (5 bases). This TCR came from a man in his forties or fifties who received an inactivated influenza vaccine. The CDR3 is CASSLVTRSGGELFF. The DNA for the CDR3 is TGTGCCAGCAGCCTGGTTACTAGGTCGGGCGGGGAGCTGTTTTTT.